Listed below are T cell receptor beta chains from one sample, sequenced in a study of T cell changes during pregnancy in multiple sclerosis. Libraries were prepared by immunoSEQ multiplex PCR; TCRdb keeps only in-frame clonotypes and omits some of them. Here the sample spans about 110,000 clones, about 90% being singletons. The sequenced sample was peripheral blood, obtained before pregnancy. Every receptor here comes from a female donor with multiple sclerosis, enrolled in a pregnancy study. The CDR3 runs from the conserved cysteine through the conserved F or W. The D gene is left open where the match is weak. Clone size is stated in some rows and not others, as once, few, many or a class when expanded.

clone_size: -
v_call: TRBV29-1
d_call: -
j_call: TRBJ2-1
cdr3_aa: CSVGLDLRQFF
cdr3_nt: TGCAGCGTTGGACTAGACTTGAGGCAGTTCTTC

clone_size: -
v_call: TRBV14
d_call: TRBD1
j_call: TRBJ1-1
cdr3_aa: CASSQQGGTEAFF
cdr3_nt: TGTGCCAGCAGCCAGCAGGGGGGCACTGAAGCTTTCTTT

clone_size: -
v_call: TRBV28
d_call: TRBD2
j_call: TRBJ2-7
cdr3_aa: CASSRLAGGIQGAYEQYF
cdr3_nt: TGTGCCAGCAGTCGACTAGCGGGAGGGATCCAAGGGGCCTACGAGCAGTACTTC

clone_size: -
v_call: TRBV10-3
d_call: -
j_call: TRBJ1-1
cdr3_aa: CASGGLDEAFF
cdr3_nt: TGTGCCTCGGGGGGGCTGGATGAAGCTTTCTTT

clone_size: -
v_call: TRBV5-3
d_call: -
j_call: TRBJ1-4
cdr3_aa: CARSPLARGSTNEKLFF
cdr3_nt: TGTGCCAGAAGCCCCCTGGCAAGGGGTTCAACTAATGAAAAACTGTTTTTT

clone_size: -
v_call: TRBV4-3
d_call: -
j_call: TRBJ1-6
cdr3_aa: CASSQAQGRNSPLHF
cdr3_nt: TGCGCCAGCAGCCAAGCCCAGGGTCGGAATTCACCCCTCCACTTT

clone_size: -
v_call: TRBV6-1
d_call: TRBD1
j_call: TRBJ2-7
cdr3_aa: CASSEATGVTYEQYF
cdr3_nt: TGTGCCAGCAGTGAAGCGACAGGGGTCACCTACGAGCAGTACTTC

clone_size: -
v_call: TRBV19
d_call: -
j_call: TRBJ1-3
cdr3_aa: CASAPQGDTIYF
cdr3_nt: TGTGCCAGTGCCCCGCAGGGTGACACCATATATTTT

clone_size: -
v_call: TRBV6-6
d_call: -
j_call: TRBJ1-5
cdr3_aa: CASSYPSMPQHF
cdr3_nt: TGTGCCAGCAGTTACCCCAGTATGCCCCAGCATTTT

clone_size: -
v_call: TRBV2
d_call: -
j_call: TRBJ2-7
cdr3_aa: CASSERSGMSSYEQYF
cdr3_nt: TGTGCCAGCAGTGAGCGTAGCGGTATGAGCTCCTACGAGCAGTACTTC

clone_size: -
v_call: TRBV6-5
d_call: -
j_call: TRBJ2-1
cdr3_aa: CATRAANEQFF
cdr3_nt: TGTGCCACCCGCGCGGCTAATGAGCAGTTCTTC

clone_size: few
v_call: TRBV2
d_call: -
j_call: TRBJ1-5
cdr3_aa: CASGRGNQPQHF
cdr3_nt: TGTGCCAGCGGCAGGGGCAATCAGCCCCAGCATTTT

clone_size: -
v_call: TRBV2
d_call: -
j_call: TRBJ1-3
cdr3_aa: CASKSGRLSGNTIYF
cdr3_nt: TGTGCCAGCAAAAGTGGCAGGCTCTCTGGAAACACCATATATTTT

clone_size: -
v_call: TRBV5-1
d_call: -
j_call: TRBJ2-7
cdr3_aa: CASSLEGGGLTYEQYF
cdr3_nt: TGCGCCAGCAGCTTGGAAGGGGGGGGCCTAACCTACGAGCAGTACTTC

clone_size: -
v_call: TRBV18
d_call: TRBD1
j_call: TRBJ1-1
cdr3_aa: CASSPPEGQSNTEAFF
cdr3_nt: TGTGCCAGCTCACCACCGGAGGGACAGTCGAACACTGAAGCTTTCTTT

clone_size: -
v_call: TRBV5-6
d_call: TRBD1
j_call: TRBJ1-2
cdr3_aa: CASSLGLDRVTGDYGYTF
cdr3_nt: TGTGCCAGCAGCTTGGGTCTCGACAGGGTAACAGGTGACTATGGCTACACCTTC

clone_size: -
v_call: TRBV20-1
d_call: -
j_call: TRBJ2-1
cdr3_aa: CSARGTLEQFF
cdr3_nt: TGCAGTGCTAGGGGGACACTTGAGCAGTTCTTC

clone_size: -
v_call: TRBV7-3
d_call: TRBD2
j_call: TRBJ2-3
cdr3_aa: CASRAGGFQDTQYF
cdr3_nt: TGTGCCAGCAGGGCGGGGGGGTTTCAGGATACGCAGTATTTT

clone_size: -
v_call: TRBV7-2
d_call: TRBD2
j_call: TRBJ2-5
cdr3_aa: CASSPKMRGGRETQYF
cdr3_nt: TGTGCCAGCAGCCCAAAGATGCGGGGGGGCCGGGAGACCCAGTACTTC

clone_size: -
v_call: TRBV18
d_call: -
j_call: TRBJ2-2
cdr3_aa: CASSPAQNTGELFF
cdr3_nt: TGTGCCAGCTCACCAGCCCAGAATACCGGGGAGCTGTTTTTT

clone_size: -
v_call: TRBV18
d_call: TRBD1
j_call: TRBJ2-5
cdr3_aa: CASSRITGEETQYF
cdr3_nt: TGTGCCAGCTCACGGATTACAGGGGAAGAGACCCAGTACTTC

clone_size: -
v_call: TRBV29-1
d_call: -
j_call: TRBJ2-2
cdr3_aa: CSGGDGSGGELFF
cdr3_nt: TGCAGCGGGGGGGACGGTTCGGGCGGGGAGCTGTTTTTT

clone_size: -
v_call: TRBV18
d_call: TRBD1
j_call: TRBJ2-1
cdr3_aa: CASSPGGYEQFF
cdr3_nt: TGTGCCAGCTCCCCAGGGGGCTATGAGCAGTTCTTC

clone_size: -
v_call: TRBV7-2
d_call: -
j_call: TRBJ1-2
cdr3_aa: CASSLESGSGYTF
cdr3_nt: TGTGCCAGCAGCTTAGAGTCAGGAAGTGGCTACACCTTC

clone_size: -
v_call: TRBV20-1
d_call: -
j_call: TRBJ2-1
cdr3_aa: CSALRVNEQFF
cdr3_nt: TGCAGTGCTCTCAGGGTCAATGAGCAGTTCTTC

clone_size: -
v_call: TRBV9
d_call: -
j_call: TRBJ2-5
cdr3_aa: CASSVAAGVQETQYF
cdr3_nt: TGTGCCAGCAGCGTAGCGGCAGGGGTCCAAGAGACCCAGTACTTC

clone_size: -
v_call: TRBV25-1
d_call: -
j_call: TRBJ2-7
cdr3_aa: CASSEDGPYEQYF
cdr3_nt: TGTGCCAGCAGTGAAGATGGCCCCTACGAGCAGTACTTC

clone_size: -
v_call: TRBV2
d_call: TRBD1
j_call: TRBJ1-5
cdr3_aa: CASSDLGDRGNQPQHF
cdr3_nt: TGTGCCAGCAGCGACTTAGGGGACAGGGGCAATCAGCCCCAGCATTTT

clone_size: -
v_call: TRBV27
d_call: -
j_call: TRBJ2-1
cdr3_aa: CASAWGAEGNEQFF
cdr3_nt: TGTGCCAGCGCCTGGGGCGCCGAAGGTAATGAGCAGTTCTTC

clone_size: -
v_call: TRBV10-3
d_call: TRBD1
j_call: TRBJ1-3
cdr3_aa: CAIRDRDLSGNTIYF
cdr3_nt: TGTGCCATCAGGGACAGGGACCTCTCTGGAAACACCATATATTTT

clone_size: -
v_call: TRBV7-2
d_call: TRBD2
j_call: TRBJ2-1
cdr3_aa: CASSRKASGGYNEQFF
cdr3_nt: TGTGCCAGCAGCCGCAAAGCTAGCGGGGGGTACAATGAGCAGTTCTTC